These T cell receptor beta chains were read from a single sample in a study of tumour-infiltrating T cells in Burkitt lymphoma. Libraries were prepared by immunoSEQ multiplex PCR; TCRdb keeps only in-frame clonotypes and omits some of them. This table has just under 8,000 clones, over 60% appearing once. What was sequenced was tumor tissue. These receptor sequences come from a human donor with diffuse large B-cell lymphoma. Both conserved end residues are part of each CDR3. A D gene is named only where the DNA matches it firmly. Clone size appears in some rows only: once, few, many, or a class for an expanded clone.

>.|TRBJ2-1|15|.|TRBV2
TGTGCCAGCAGTCTCCTAGGGCAAGGGGGTTTGGAGCAGTTCTTC
CASSLLGQGGLEQFF
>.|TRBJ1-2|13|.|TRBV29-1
TGCAGCGTGGCAGGACAGCCTAACTATGGCTACACCTTC
CSVAGQPNYGYTF
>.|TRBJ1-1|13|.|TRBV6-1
TGTGCCAGCAGTCGGGGGGGTTCCACTGAAGCTTTCTTT
CASSRGGSTEAFF
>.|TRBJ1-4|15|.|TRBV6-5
TGTGCCAGCAGTCGAACAGGGACGAGTTTGGAAAAACTGTTTTTT
CASSRTGTSLEKLFF
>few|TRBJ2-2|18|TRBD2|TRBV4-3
TGCGCCAGCAGCCAAGTCCTAGCGGGGGGGCTACAAAGCGGGGAGCTGTTTTTT
CASSQVLAGGLQSGELFF
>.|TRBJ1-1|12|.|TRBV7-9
TGTGCCAGCAGCTTAGTTCGCACTGAAGCTTTCTTT
CASSLVRTEAFF
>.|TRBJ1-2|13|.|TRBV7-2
TGTGCCAGCAGCCCACAACCCACGGTGGGCCCTACCTTC
CASSPQPTVGPTF
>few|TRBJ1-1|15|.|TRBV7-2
TGTGCCAGCAGCTCGAGACAGGTCACGAACACTGAAGCTTTCTTT
CASSSRQVTNTEAFF
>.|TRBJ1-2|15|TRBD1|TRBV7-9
TGTGCCAGCGGCTCGGGGACAGGGGTATATTATGGCTACACCTTC
CASGSGTGVYYGYTF
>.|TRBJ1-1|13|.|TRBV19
TGTGCCAGTAGTATGAACAGAGACACTGAAGCTTTCTTT
CASSMNRDTEAFF
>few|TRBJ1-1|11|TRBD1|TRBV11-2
TGTGCCAGCAGCCGTCGACAGGGAGCTTTCTTT
CASSRRQGAFF
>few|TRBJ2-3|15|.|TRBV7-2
TGTGCCAGCAGCTTTGTGGGGGGGGCCGGAGATACGCAGTATTTT
CASSFVGGAGDTQYF
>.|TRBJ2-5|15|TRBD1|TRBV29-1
TGCAGCGTTGAAGATAGGAAGACAGGGGGTATAAGGCAGTACTTC
CSVEDRKTGGIRQYF
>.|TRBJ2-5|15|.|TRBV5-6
TGTGCCAGCAGCGGTCAGGGTGCCCTAAAAGAGACCCAGTACTTC
CASSGQGALKETQYF
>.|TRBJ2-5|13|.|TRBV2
TGTGCCAGCAGTGAGATGGGCCTCGGGACCCAGTACTTC
CASSEMGLGTQYF
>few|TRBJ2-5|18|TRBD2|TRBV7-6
TGTGCCAGCAGCCCCCGGAGACCTAGCGGGGCGATCCAAGAGACCCAGTACTTC
CASSPRRPSGAIQETQYF
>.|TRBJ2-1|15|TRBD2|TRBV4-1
TGCGCCAGCAGCCAAACTAGCGGGGGGGTCCCCGCGCAGTTCTTC
CASSQTSGGVPAQFF
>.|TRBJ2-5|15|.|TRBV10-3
TGTGCCATCAGTGTGACGGGGACATACCAAGAGACCCAGTACTTC
CAISVTGTYQETQYF
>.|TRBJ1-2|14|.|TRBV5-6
TGTGCCAGCAGCTTACTTAGGGGGAATGATGGCTACACCTTC
CASSLLRGNDGYTF
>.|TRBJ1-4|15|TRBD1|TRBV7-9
TGTGCCAGCAAGACAGGGCTAACAACTAATGAAAAACTGTTTTTT
CASKTGLTTNEKLFF
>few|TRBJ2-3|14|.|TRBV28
TGTGCCAGCAGTTTACCGGGACATAGGGATACGCAGTATTTT
CASSLPGHRDTQYF
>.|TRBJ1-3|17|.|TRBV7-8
TGTGCCAGCAGCACAATTGGACTGTCGAGGGGTGGAAACACCATATATTTT
CASSTIGLSRGGNTIYF
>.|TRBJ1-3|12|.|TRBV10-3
TGTGCCATCAGTGAGTCGCAAAACACCATATATTTT
CAISESQNTIYF
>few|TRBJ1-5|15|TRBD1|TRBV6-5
TGTGCCAGCAGTTTATCAGGGGGGAGCAATCAGCCCCAGCATTTT
CASSLSGGSNQPQHF
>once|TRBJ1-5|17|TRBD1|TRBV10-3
TGTGCCATCAGTGAGTTTCAGGGGGCGCGGGGCAATCAGCCCCAGCATTTT
CAISEFQGARGNQPQHF
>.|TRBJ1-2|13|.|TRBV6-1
TGTGCCAGCAGCGCCAAGGGGCTGGAAGGCTACACCTTC
CASSAKGLEGYTF
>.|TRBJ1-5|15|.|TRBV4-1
TGCGCCAGCAGCCCAACGGACAGAGGCCACCAGCCCCAGCATTTT
CASSPTDRGHQPQHF
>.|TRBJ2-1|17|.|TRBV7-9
TGTGCCAGCAGCTTAGCGCGAGGGTTTTTATCGGCGCTTGAGCAGTTCTTC
CASSLARGFLSALEQFF
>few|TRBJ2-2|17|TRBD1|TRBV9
TGTGCCAGCAGCACCCGGGCCGGGACAGGGAACACCGGGGAGCTGTTTTTT
CASSTRAGTGNTGELFF
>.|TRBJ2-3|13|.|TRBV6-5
TGTGCCAGCAGTGACCGGACAAGAGATACGCAATATTTT
CASSDRTRDTQYF
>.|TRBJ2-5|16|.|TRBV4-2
TGTGCCAGCAGCCAAGATAGACGGGGGAACCAAGAGACCCAGTACTTC
CASSQDRRGNQETQYF
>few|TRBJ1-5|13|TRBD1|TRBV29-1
TGCAGCGTTAAGGACAGGGGGAATCAGCCCCAGCATTTT
CSVKDRGNQPQHF
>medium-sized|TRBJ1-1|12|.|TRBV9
TGTGCCAGCAGCGAATTGAACACTGAAGCTTTCTTT
CASSELNTEAFF
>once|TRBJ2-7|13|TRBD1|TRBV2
TGTGCCACGAACCCCGGGACAGGGGACGAGCAGTACTTC
CATNPGTGDEQYF
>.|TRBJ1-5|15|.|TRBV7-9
TGTGCCAGCAGTCCGGGGGTACATAGCAATCAGCCCCAGCATTTT
CASSPGVHSNQPQHF
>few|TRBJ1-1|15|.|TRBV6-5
TGTGCCAGCAGTTACTCGGGCAGGGTAGGGGCTGAAGCTTTCTTT
CASSYSGRVGAEAFF
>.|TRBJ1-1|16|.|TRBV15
TGTGCCACCAGCAGAGATCGTTACAGGGATGGTAATGAAGCTTTCTTT
CATSRDRYRDGNEAFF
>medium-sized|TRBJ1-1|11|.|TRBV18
TGTGCCAGCTTTTTAAACACTGAAGCTTTCTTT
CASFLNTEAFF
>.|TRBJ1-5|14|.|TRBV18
TGTGCCAGCTCACTTCAGGGACGCAATCAGCCCCAGCATTTT
CASSLQGRNQPQHF
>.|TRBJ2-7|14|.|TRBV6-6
TGTGCCAGCAGTTACTCGGAAGGGATGGGGGGGCAGTACTTC
CASSYSEGMGGQYF
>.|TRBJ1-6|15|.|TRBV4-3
TGCGCCAGCAGCCAAGATATCGGGAGTACTTCACCCCTCCACTTT
CASSQDIGSTSPLHF
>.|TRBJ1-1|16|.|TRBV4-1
TGCGCCAGCAGCCAGTTTTTGGGTCGGATGAACACTGAAGCTTTCTTT
CASSQFLGRMNTEAFF